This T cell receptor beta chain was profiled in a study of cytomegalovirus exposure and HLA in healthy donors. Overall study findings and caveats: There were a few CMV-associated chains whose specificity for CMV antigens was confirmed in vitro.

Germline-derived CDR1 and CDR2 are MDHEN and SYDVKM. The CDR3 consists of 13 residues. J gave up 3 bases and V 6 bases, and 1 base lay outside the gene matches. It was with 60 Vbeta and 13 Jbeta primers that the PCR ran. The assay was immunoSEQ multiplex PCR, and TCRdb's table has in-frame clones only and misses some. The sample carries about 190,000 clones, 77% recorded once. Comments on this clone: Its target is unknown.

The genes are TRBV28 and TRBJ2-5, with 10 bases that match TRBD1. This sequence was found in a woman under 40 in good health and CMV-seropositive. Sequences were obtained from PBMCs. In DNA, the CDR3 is TGTGCCAGCAGAGGACAGGGGGAAGAGACCCAGTACTTC. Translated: CASRGQGEETQYF.